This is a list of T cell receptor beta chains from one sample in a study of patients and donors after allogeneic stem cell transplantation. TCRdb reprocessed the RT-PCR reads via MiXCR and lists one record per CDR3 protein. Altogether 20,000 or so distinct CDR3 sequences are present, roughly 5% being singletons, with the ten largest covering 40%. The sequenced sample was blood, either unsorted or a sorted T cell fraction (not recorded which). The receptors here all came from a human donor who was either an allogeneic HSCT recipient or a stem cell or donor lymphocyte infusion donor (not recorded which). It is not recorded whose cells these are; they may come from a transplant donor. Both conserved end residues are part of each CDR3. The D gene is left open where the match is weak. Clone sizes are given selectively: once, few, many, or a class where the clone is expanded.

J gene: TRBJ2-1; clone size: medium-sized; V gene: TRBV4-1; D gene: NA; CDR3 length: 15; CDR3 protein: CASRFYYGQTNEQFF; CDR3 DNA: TGCGCCAGCAGGTTTTACTACGGACAGACCAATGAGCAGTTCTTC
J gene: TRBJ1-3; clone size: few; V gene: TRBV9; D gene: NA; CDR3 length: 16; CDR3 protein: CASSAASRGGGNTIYF; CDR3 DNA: TGTGCCAGCAGCGCCGCCTCTCGGGGGGGAGGAAACACCATATATTTT
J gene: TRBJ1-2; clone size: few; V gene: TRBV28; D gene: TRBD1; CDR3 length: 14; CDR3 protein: CASSFRQGGGGYTF; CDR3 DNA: TGTGCCAGCAGTTTCCGACAGGGCGGGGGGGGCTACACCTTC
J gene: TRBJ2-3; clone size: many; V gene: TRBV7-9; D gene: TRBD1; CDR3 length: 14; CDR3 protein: CASTRQGATDTQYF; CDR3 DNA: TGTGCCAGCACCCGACAGGGGGCCACAGATACGCAGTATTTT
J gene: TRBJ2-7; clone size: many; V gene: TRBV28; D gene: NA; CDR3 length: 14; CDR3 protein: CASNDYRGSYEQYF; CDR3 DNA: TGTGCCAGCAATGACTATAGGGGGTCTTACGAGCAGTACTTC
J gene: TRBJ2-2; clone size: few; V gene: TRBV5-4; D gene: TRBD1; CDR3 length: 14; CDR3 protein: CASSSQGSAGELFF; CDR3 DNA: TGTGCCAGCAGCTCACAGGGGTCGGCCGGGGAGCTGTTTTTT
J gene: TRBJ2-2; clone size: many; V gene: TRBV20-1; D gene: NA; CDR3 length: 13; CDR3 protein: CSAARGNTGELFF; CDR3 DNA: TGCAGTGCTGCCAGGGGGAACACCGGGGAGCTGTTTTTT
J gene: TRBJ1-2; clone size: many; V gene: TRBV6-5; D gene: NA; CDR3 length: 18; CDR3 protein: CASSYSYPGRSVGYGYTF; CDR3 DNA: TGTGCCAGCAGTTACTCGTATCCGGGGCGTTCGGTCGGCTATGGCTACACCTTC
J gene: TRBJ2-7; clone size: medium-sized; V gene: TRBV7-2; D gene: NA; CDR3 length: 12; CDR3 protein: CASSRKGYEQYF; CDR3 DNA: TGTGCCAGCAGCCGAAAAGGCTACGAGCAGTACTTC
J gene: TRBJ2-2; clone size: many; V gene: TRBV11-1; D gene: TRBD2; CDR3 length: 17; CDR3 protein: CASSLGGGIRRTGELFF; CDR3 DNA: TGTGCCAGCAGCTTAGGGGGGGGAATCCGTCGTACCGGGGAGCTGTTTTTT
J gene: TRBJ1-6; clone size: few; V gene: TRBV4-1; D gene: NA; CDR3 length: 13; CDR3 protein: CASSQEYGSPLHF; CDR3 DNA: TGCGCCAGCAGCCAAGAGTACGGATCACCCCTCCACTTT
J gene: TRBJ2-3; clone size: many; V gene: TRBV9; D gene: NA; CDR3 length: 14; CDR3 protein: CASSARRPQDTQYF; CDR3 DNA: TGTGCCAGCAGCGCGCGACGCCCTCAAGATACGCAGTATTTT
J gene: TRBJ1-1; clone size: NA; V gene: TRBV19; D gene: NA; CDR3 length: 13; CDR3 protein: CASRDTVNTEAFF; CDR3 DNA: TGTGCCAGTAGGGACACCGTGAACACTGAAGCTTTCTTT
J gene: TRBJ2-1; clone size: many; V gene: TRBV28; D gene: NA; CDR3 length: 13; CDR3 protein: CASSLHGNNEQFF; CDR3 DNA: TGTGCCAGCAGTTTACACGGCAACAATGAGCAGTTCTTC
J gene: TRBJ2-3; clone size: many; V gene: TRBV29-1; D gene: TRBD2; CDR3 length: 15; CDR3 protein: CSVAVAGGPADTQYF; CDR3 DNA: TGCAGCGTTGCCGTAGCGGGAGGGCCCGCAGATACGCAGTATTTT
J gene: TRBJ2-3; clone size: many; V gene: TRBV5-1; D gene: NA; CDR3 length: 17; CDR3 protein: CASSLAGDGYSTDTQYF; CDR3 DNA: TGCGCCAGCAGCTTGGCAGGGGACGGATATAGCACAGATACGCAGTATTTT
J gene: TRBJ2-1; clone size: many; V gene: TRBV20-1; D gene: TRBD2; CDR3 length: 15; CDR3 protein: CSAPDSGSSYNEQFF; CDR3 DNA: TGCAGTGCGCCCGATAGCGGGAGCTCCTACAATGAGCAGTTCTTC
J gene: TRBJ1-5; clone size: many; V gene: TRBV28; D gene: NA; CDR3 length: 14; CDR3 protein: CASSLGGAYQPQHF; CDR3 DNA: TGTGCCAGCAGTTTGGGGGGGGCTTATCAGCCCCAGCATTTT
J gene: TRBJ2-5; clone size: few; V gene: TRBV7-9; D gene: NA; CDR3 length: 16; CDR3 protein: CASSTYPGPNGETQYF; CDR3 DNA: TGTGCCAGCAGCACTTACCCCGGTCCGAACGGAGAGACCCAGTACTTC
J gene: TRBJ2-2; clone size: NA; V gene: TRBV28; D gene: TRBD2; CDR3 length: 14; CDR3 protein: CASQGGRGTGELFF; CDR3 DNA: TGTGCCAGCCAAGGAGGGAGGGGCACCGGGGAGCTGTTTTTT
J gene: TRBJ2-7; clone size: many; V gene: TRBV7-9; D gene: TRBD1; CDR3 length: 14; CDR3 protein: CASSLTGVNYEQYF; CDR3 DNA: TGTGCCAGCAGCCTGACAGGGGTGAACTACGAGCAGTACTTC
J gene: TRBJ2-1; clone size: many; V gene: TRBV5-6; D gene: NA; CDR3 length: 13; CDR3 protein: CASSLLGPNEQFF; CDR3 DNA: TGTGCCAGCAGCTTGCTTGGCCCCAATGAGCAGTTCTTC
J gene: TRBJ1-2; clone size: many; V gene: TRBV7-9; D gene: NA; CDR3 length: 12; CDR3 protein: CASTRTPGGYTF; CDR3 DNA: TGTGCCAGCACCCGAACCCCGGGAGGCTACACCTTC
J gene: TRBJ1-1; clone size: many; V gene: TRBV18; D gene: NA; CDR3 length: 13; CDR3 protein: CASSVAVNTEAFF; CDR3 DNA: TGTGCCAGCTCCGTGGCAGTGAACACTGAAGCTTTCTTT
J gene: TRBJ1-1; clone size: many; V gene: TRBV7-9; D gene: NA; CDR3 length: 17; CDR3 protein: CASSRRQAPLIHTEAFF; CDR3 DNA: TGTGCCAGCAGCAGGCGACAGGCTCCTCTCATTCACACTGAAGCTTTCTTT
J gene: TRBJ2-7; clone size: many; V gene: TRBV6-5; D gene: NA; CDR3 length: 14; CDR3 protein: CASSYSQGTYEQYF; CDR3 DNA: TGTGCCAGCAGTTACTCTCAGGGCACCTACGAGCAGTACTTC
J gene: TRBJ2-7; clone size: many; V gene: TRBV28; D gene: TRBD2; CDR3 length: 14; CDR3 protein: CASSFSLAGAEQYF; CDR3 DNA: TGTGCCAGCAGTTTCAGTCTAGCGGGAGCGGAGCAGTACTTC
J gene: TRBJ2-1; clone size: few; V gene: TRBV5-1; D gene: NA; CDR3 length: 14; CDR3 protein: CASSLDRLVWEQFF; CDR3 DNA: TGCGCCAGCAGCTTGGACCGACTAGTTTGGGAGCAGTTCTTC
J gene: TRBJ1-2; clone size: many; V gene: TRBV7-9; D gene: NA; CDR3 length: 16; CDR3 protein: CASSPKVLTENYGYTF; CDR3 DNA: TGTGCCAGCAGCCCAAAGGTTTTGACAGAGAACTATGGCTACACCTTC
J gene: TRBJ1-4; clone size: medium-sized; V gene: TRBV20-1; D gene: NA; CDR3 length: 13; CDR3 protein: CSARDPILEKLFF; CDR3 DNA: TGCAGTGCTAGAGATCCTATACTAGAAAAACTGTTTTTT
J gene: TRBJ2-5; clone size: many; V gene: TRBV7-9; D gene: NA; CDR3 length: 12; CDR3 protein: CASSFAQETQYF; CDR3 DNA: TGTGCCAGCAGCTTCGCCCAAGAGACCCAGTACTTC
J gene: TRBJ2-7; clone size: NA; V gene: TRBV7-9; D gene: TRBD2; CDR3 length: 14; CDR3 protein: CASSLGTSGGKEYF; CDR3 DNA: TGTGCCAGCAGCTTAGGGACTAGCGGGGGAAAAGAGTACTTC
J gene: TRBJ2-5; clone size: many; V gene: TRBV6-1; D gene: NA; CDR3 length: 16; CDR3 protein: CASSELGGGPQETQYF; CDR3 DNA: TGTGCCAGCAGTGAATTGGGAGGCGGCCCCCAAGAGACCCAGTACTTC
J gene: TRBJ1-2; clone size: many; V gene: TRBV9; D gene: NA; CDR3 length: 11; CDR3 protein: CASSTGRISTF; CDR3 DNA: TGTGCCAGCAGCACAGGACGTATTAGCACCTTC
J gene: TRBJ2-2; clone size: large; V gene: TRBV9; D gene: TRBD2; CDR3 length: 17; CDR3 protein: CASSPTSRGVNTGELFF; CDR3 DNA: TGTGCCAGCAGCCCAACCTCGCGGGGGGTTAACACCGGGGAGCTGTTTTTT
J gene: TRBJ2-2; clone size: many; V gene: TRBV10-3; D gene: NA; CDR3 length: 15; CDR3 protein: CAISDAGKNTGELFF; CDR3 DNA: TGTGCCATCAGTGACGCAGGGAAAAACACCGGGGAGCTGTTTTTT
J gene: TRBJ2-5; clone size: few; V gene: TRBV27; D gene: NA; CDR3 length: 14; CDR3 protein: CASSLVGMGETQYF; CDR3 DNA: TGTGCCAGCAGTTTAGTGGGGATGGGAGAGACCCAGTACTTC
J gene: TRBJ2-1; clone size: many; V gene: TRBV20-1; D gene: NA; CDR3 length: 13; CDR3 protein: CSADRARYNEQFF; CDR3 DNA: TGCAGTGCTGATAGAGCTCGCTACAATGAGCAGTTCTTC
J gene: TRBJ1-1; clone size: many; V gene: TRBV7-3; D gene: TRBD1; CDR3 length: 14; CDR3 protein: CASSQGALSTEAFF; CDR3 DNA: TGTGCCAGCAGCCAGGGGGCGCTTAGCACTGAAGCTTTCTTT
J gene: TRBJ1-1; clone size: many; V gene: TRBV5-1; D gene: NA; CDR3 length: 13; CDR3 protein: CASSASGWGEAFF; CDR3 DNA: TGCGCCAGCAGCGCATCGGGGTGGGGTGAAGCTTTCTTT
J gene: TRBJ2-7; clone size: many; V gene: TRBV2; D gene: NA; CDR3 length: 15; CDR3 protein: CASSVGRSFSYEQYF; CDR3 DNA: TGTGCCAGCAGTGTAGGCAGGTCCTTTTCCTACGAGCAGTACTTC
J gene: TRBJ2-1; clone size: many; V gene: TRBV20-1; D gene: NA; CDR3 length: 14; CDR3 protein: CSARPGRSYNEQFF; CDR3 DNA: TGCAGTGCTAGACCCGGCAGGTCCTACAATGAGCAGTTCTTC
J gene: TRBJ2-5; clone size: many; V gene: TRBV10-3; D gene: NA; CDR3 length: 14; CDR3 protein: CAISESGGPETQYF; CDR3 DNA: TGTGCCATCAGTGAGTCTGGGGGGCCGGAGACCCAGTACTTC
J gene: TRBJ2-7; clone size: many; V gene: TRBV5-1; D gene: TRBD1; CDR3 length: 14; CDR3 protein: CASSPLDRGQEQYF; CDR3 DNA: TGCGCCAGCAGCCCCCTAGACAGGGGGCAAGAGCAGTACTTC